What follows describes a single T cell receptor (beta chain). PCR amplification relied on 60 Vbeta primers (plus 13 Jbeta primers). Sequencing used immunoSEQ multiplex PCR; TCRdb keeps in-frame clones, though not all of them. Its clone listing holds approximately 110,000 clones. These data originate in a study of cytomegalovirus exposure and HLA in healthy donors. The CDR3 covers 14 residues. V lost 5 bases to trimming and J lost 0 bases, with 11 bases between them. The germline V gene encodes CDR1 SGHNT and CDR2 YYREEE (reference sequence). This clonotype was obtained from a man aged 30-40 years in good health and CMV-seronegative. The sample taken for sequencing was PBMCs. V usage is TRBV5-4 and J usage is TRBJ1-1, with D hard to call. The CDR3 DNA follows: TGTGCCAGCAGTCACAGAAACATGAACACTGAAGCTTTCTTT. It codes for CASSHRNMNTEAFF.